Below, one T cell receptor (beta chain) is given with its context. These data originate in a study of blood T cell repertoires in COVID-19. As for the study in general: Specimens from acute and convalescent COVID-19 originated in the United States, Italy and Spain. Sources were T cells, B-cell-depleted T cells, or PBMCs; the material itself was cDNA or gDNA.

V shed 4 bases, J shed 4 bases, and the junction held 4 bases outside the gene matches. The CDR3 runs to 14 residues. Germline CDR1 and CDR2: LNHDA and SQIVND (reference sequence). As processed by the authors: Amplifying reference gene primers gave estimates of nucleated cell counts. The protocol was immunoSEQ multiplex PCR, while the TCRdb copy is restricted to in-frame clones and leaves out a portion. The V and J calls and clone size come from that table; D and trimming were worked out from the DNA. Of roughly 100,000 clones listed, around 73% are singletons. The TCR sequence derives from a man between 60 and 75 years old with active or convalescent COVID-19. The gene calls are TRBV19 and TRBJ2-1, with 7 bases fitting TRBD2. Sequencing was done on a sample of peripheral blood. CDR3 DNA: TGTGCCAGTAGTAGTAGCGGGCGGTACAATGAGCAGTTCTTC. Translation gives CASSSSGRYNEQFF.